Below, 28 T cell receptor beta chains from the same sample are listed, as sequenced in a study of OX40 agonist ivuxolimab in advanced cancers. Clones were read by immunoSEQ multiplex PCR, and TCRdb kept only the in-frame ones, dropping some. The table records tens of thousands of clones, around 90% of them present only once. The material was CD4+ or CD8+ T cells sorted from blood, obtained in a trial of the OX40 agonist ivuxolimab. The receptors were gathered from an adult with an advanced solid tumor such as melanoma, head and neck, liver or kidney cancer.

The chain links TRBV18 to TRBJ2-1, with D unclear. Trimming removed 3 bases from V and 6 bases from J, with 12 bases in between. The CDR3 covers 14 residues. Germline values: CDR1 KGHSH, CDR2 LQKENI. The CDR3 here is CASSPPDPLNEQFF. The DNA of the CDR3 is TGTGCCAGCTCACCCCCGGACCCCCTCAATGAGCAGTTCTTC.

The chain uses TRBV7-2 and TRBJ2-7; D is ambiguous. Germline CDR1 and CDR2: SGHTA and FQGNSA. V lost 6 bases to trimming and J lost 6 bases, with 12 bases between them. The CDR3 has 12 residues. The CDR3 coding sequence is TGTGCCAGCAGTCCAAGGTCCCTCGAGCAGTACTTC. It translates to CASSPRSLEQYF.

Note on this clone: The junction does not match germline at one end; this may be a read error. This chain uses TRBV11-3 with TRBJ2-1, with TRBD1 matching over 7 bases. CDR3 length equals 13 residues. Germline CDR1 reads SGHNT; CDR2 reads YENEEA. The DNA of the CDR3 is TGTGCCAGCAGCTTAGAAGGGGGCCGGGGCCCTATCTTC. This translates into CASSLEGGRGPIF.

The count of this clone is one. The chain combines TRBV7-9 with TRBJ2-7; 11 bases are a match to TRBD2. This CDR3 region has 15 residues. Germline V gene sequence: CDR1 SEHNR, CDR2 FQNEAQ (reference sequence). After removal of 1 base from V and 7 bases from J, the junction contained 6 bases not matched to a gene. The CDR3 DNA sequence: TGTGCCAGCAGCTTAGTTAGCGGGAGGGCGGGAGAGCAGTACTTC. Encoded protein: CASSLVSGRAGEQYF.

This clone was recorded once. In DNA, the CDR3 is TGTGCCACTCAGCTCTGGGGGGGGGCCAAAAACATTCAGTACTTC. Its protein product is CATQLWGGAKNIQYF. The V and J genes are TRBV11-1 and TRBJ2-4; 7 positions agree with TRBD2. The ends lost 10 bases at V and 1 base at J; junction bases unmatched: 10. Germline V gene data show CDR1 as SGHAT and CDR2 as FQDESV (reference sequence). The CDR3 is made up of 15 amino acids.

This sequence joins TRBV6-1 and TRBJ2-2; D is uncertain. Germline V lookup: CDR1 MNHNS, CDR2 SASEGT. The CDR3 consists of 13 residues. Between the trimmed V and J ends, which lost 4 bases and 4 bases, there was a span of 7 bases. The CDR3 protein is CASSVGSTGELFF. The CDR3 DNA is TGTGCCAGCAGTGTGGGCAGCACCGGGGAGCTGTTTTTT.

In DNA form, the CDR3 reads TGTGCCACCACCGGGACAGGGGCAGAGACCCAGTACTTC. As protein: CATTGTGAETQYF. J is TRBJ2-5 and V is TRBV10-3, with 10 positions matching TRBD1. CDR1 ENHRY and CDR2 SYGVKD come from the germline V gene. The CDR3 has 13 residues. The trim removed 10 bases at V and 4 bases at J, leaving 6 bases unmatched.

The chain links TRBV28 to TRBJ2-7, with D possibly being TRBD1 (5 bases). The V gene lost 2 bases and the J gene lost 3 bases, with 17 bases spanning the gap. The CDR3 totals 16 residues. Germline CDR1 is MDHEN and CDR2 is SYDVKM. CDR3 coding DNA: TGTGCCAGCAGTTTACGACCCTGGCAGGGAAACTACGAGCAGTACTTC. Amino acid sequence: CASSLRPWQGNYEQYF. The full variable domain, its missing parts supplied by reference TRBV28 and TRBJ2-7, is DVKVTQSSRYLVKRTGEKVFLECVQDMDHENMFWYRQDPGLGLRLIYFSYDVKMKEKGDIPEGYSVSREKKERFSLILESASTNQTSMYLCASSLRPWQGNYEQYFGPGTRLTVT.

The chain carries TRBV2 and TRBJ2-5; D may match TRBD1 or TRBD2 (5 bases each). There are 13 residues in the CDR3. The V and J ends lost 1 base and 6 bases respectively, with 9 bases between them. Looked up from germline, CDR1 is SNHLY and CDR2 is FYNNEI. This CDR3 reads CASSEGPGQTQYF. In DNA form, the CDR3 reads TGTGCCAGCAGTGAAGGCCCGGGGCAGACCCAGTACTTC.

This clone was counted at least ten times. The chain is built from TRBV5-1 and TRBJ2-3, with D uncertain. Germline V gives CDR1 SGHRS, CDR2 YFSETQ. This CDR3 contains 14 residues. Trimming removed 0 bases from V and 0 bases from J, with 5 bases in between. This CDR3 is CASSLGLSTDTQYF. Here the CDR3 DNA reads TGCGCCAGCAGCTTGGGGCTTAGCACAGATACGCAGTATTTT.

The gene calls are TRBV14 and TRBJ1-5; the D is unclear. Germline V lookup: CDR1 SGHDN, CDR2 FVKESK. The V and J ends lost 3 bases and 7 bases respectively, with 7 bases between them. The CDR3 runs to 12 residues. The CDR3 sequence: CASSQGEQPQHF. As DNA, the CDR3 is TGTGCCAGCAGCCAGGGTGAACAGCCCCAGCATTTT.

The rearrangement joins TRBV4-3 to TRBJ2-3, with D maybe TRBD1 (6 bases). The CDR3 spans 15 residues. V was trimmed by 5 bases and J by 5 bases, leaving 17 bases between them. Germline V gene lookup returns CDR1 LGHNA and CDR2 YSLEER. CDR3 in amino acids: CASSGFVGAGDTQYF. The CDR3 nucleotides are TGCGCCAGCAGCGGGTTTGTGGGGGCGGGAGATACGCAGTATTTT.

The V gene is TRBV11-3, the J gene TRBJ2-2; D not certain. Trimming removed 1 base at V and 0 bases at J, with 6 bases between. The CDR3 contains 15 residues. Per the germline V gene, CDR1 is SGHNT and CDR2 is YENEEA. The CDR3 loop reads CASSLVGSNTGELFF. CDR3 sequence (DNA): TGTGCCAGCAGCTTAGTGGGATCGAACACCGGGGAGCTGTTTTTT.

The chain combines TRBV7-3 with TRBJ2-2; D is uncertain. Trimming took 5 bases from V and 2 from J, leaving 6 bases between them. The CDR3 length is 13 residues. Per germline, CDR1 SGHTA and CDR2 FQGTGA. CDR3 DNA: TGTGCCAGCAGCAGGGTTAACACCGGGGAGCTGTTTTTT. This gives the protein CASSRVNTGELFF.

Only one count was recorded for this clone. The gene calls are TRBV11-2 and TRBJ2-3; D possibly corresponds to TRBD2 (5 bases). Per germline, CDR1 SGHAT and CDR2 FQNNGV. With 8 bases removed from V and 3 bases from J, the gap between germline ends came to 15 bases. The CDR3 is 14 residues long. For the CDR3, the DNA is TGTGCCAGCCGCCGGCCGGGCGGGACAGATACGCAGTATTTT. Translated: CASRRPGGTDTQYF. The complete variable domain, with remaining parts taken from reference TRBV11-2 and TRBJ2-3, reads EAGVAQSPRYKIIEKRQSVAFWCNPISGHATLYWYQQILGQGPKLLIQFQNNGVVDDSQLPKDRFSAERLKGVDSTLKIQPAKLEDSAVYLCASRRPGGTDTQYFGPGTRLTVL.

The chain uses TRBV6-1 and TRBJ1-2; D might be TRBD1 (6 bases). The CDR3 spans 16 residues. The V end lost 1 base, the J end lost 7 bases, and 19 bases lay between the germline ends. The germline V gene encodes CDR1 MNHNS and CDR2 SASEGT. The CDR3 loop is CASSEVRTATEGGYTF. The CDR3 nucleotides are TGTGCCAGCAGTGAAGTCCGGACAGCAACAGAAGGTGGCTACACCTTC.

This chain links TRBV15 with TRBJ2-3; 9 nucleotides agree with TRBD2. CDR1 LNHNV and CDR2 YYDKDF come from the germline V gene (reference sequence). With 4 bases clipped from V and 1 base from J, the junction kept 6 bases outside the gene matches. This CDR3 comprises 16 residues. The CDR3 coding sequence is TGTGCCACCAGCATTACCTGGACTAGCGGCACAGATACGCAGTATTTT. Amino acids: CATSITWTSGTDTQYF.

This clone was seen a few times. The chain combines TRBV30 with TRBJ1-5; D gene unclear. Trimming took off 3 bases at V and 11 bases at J, with 14 bases between the two ends. The germline CDR1 and CDR2 sequences are GTSNPN and SVGIG (reference sequence). The CDR3 is 12 amino acids. The CDR3 protein is CAWRSGRKAQHF. The CDR3, as DNA: TGTGCCTGGAGATCCGGGAGGAAAGCCCAGCATTTT. Variable domain in full (rest from reference TRBV30 and TRBJ1-5): SQTIHQWPATLVQPVGSPLSLECTVEGTSNPNLYWYRQAAGRGLQLLFYSVGIGQISSEVPQNLSASRPQDRQFILSSKKLLLSDSGFYLCAWRSGRKAQHFGDGTRLSIL.

The chain carries TRBV18 and TRBJ2-5, with 8 bases lining up with TRBD1. Germline CDR1 KGHSH, CDR2 LQKENI. After removal of 2 bases from V and 6 bases from J, the junction contained 5 bases not matched to a gene. The CDR3 totals 14 residues. Here the CDR3 DNA reads TGTGCCAGCTCACCAAGCGACAGGGGAAAGACCCAGTACTTC. Protein sequence: CASSPSDRGKTQYF.

V usage is TRBV5-6 and J usage is TRBJ1-4; D unclear. Per germline, CDR1 SGHDT and CDR2 YYEEEE. The CDR3 consists of 14 residues. V shed 3 bases and J shed 5 bases, with 11 bases lying between them. CDR3: CASSSGRRNEKLFF. As DNA, the CDR3 is TGTGCCAGCAGCTCCGGTCGAAGGAATGAAAAACTGTTTTTT.

This sequence joins TRBV27 and TRBJ1-2; 7 nucleotides agree with TRBD1. The CDR3 has 15 amino acids. Germline values: CDR1 MNHEY, CDR2 SMNVEV (reference sequence). Losses at the gene ends were 6 bases for V and 4 bases for J; bases not matched to a gene: 11. CDR3 region: CASRPDRDRIYGYTF. The CDR3 DNA is TGTGCCAGCAGACCCGACCGGGACAGAATCTATGGCTACACCTTC.

V gene TRBV6-6 combines with J gene TRBJ2-7, with D possibly matching TRBD1 (6 bases). Germline CDR1 MNHNY, CDR2 SVGAGI (reference sequence). This CDR3 spans 14 amino acids. V lost 6 bases and J lost 4, with 16 bases in between. As DNA, the CDR3 is TGTGCCAGCAGGGGACCCGGGACACTATACGAGCAGTACTTC. It specifies CASRGPGTLYEQYF.

The gene calls are TRBV14 and TRBJ2-1; D not certain. V lost 0 bases, J lost 6 bases, and 9 bases lay in between. The CDR3 sequence is 14 residues long. Looked up from germline, CDR1 is SGHDN and CDR2 is FVKESK. In DNA form, the CDR3 reads TGTGCCAGCAGCCAAGAATTGGTCGGCAATGAGCAGTTCTTC. It codes for CASSQELVGNEQFF.

The V and J genes are TRBV7-8 and TRBJ1-5; a weak D match, TRBD1 (5 bases). This CDR3 is built from 16 residues. Per germline, CDR1 SGHVS and CDR2 FQNEAQ. V lost 1 base and J lost 10, with 20 bases in between. Written as DNA, the CDR3 is TGTGCCAGCAGCTTAGGATCAGGGATGGCAAGGGAACCCCAGCATTTT. Translation: CASSLGSGMAREPQHF.

V is TRBV28 and J is TRBJ2-3, with D perhaps matching TRBD2 (6 bases). Looked up from germline, CDR1 is MDHEN and CDR2 is SYDVKM. The CDR3 extends over 15 amino acids. With 3 bases removed from V and 6 bases from J, the gap between germline ends came to 16 bases. CDR3 residues: CASSLGGGTEDTQYF. The CDR3 coding sequence is TGTGCCAGCAGTTTGGGTGGCGGGACTGAGGATACGCAGTATTTT.

This clone occurred once. V gene TRBV19 combines with J gene TRBJ2-5, with 11 bases fitting TRBD2. V was pared by 2 bases and J by 4 bases, with 9 bases of the junction left unmatched. This CDR3 is built from 17 residues. Germline V gene lookup returns CDR1 LNHDA and CDR2 SQIVND (reference sequence). CDR3 coding DNA: TGTGCCAGTAGTATAAGTAGCGGGAGGGCCCTGGGAGAGACCCAGTACTTC. Amino acids: CASSISSGRALGETQYF.

This clone occurred once. The CDR3 sequence is CASSPNPYEQYF. CDR3 nucleotides: TGTGCCAGCAGTCCCAATCCCTACGAGCAGTACTTC. The chain couples TRBV28 to TRBJ2-7; no definite D call. The CDR3 totals 12 residues. Germline V CDR1 and CDR2: MDHEN, SYDVKM. The V end lost 5 bases, the J end lost 2 bases, and 7 bases lay between the germline ends.

The rearrangement joins TRBV11-2 to TRBJ2-3; D not certain. The CDR3 is 17 amino acids. Deletions cut 3 bases from V and 4 bases from J, with 20 bases between. Germline values: CDR1 SGHAT, CDR2 FQNNGV. The CDR3 here is CASSLASGGWSSDTQYF. DNA of the CDR3: TGTGCCAGCAGCTTGGCATCAGGCGGTTGGAGCTCAGATACGCAGTATTTT.